This T cell receptor (beta chain) comes out of a study of response to subunit inactivated influenza vaccine. Study outcomes and limitations: Researchers suggested that each seasonal influenza vaccination recruits few new T cells.

This clonotype was detected only a few times. Its cognate antigen is unknown. Trimming removed 7 bases from V and 2 bases from J; junction bases left unmatched: 16. The CDR3 is made up of 18 amino acids. CDR1 and CDR2 from the germline V gene are SNHLY and FYNNEI. MiXCR, applied by TCRdb to the RT-PCR reads, yields one record per CDR3 protein. Among a few hundred thousand distinct CDR3 sequences listed, about 15% were seen once. The sequencing used PBMCs from blood, collected less than 13 days after vaccination. The genes are TRBV2 and TRBJ2-5, with 10 bases matching TRBD2. This receptor was identified in a man between 50 and 59 years old who received an inactivated influenza vaccine. CDR3 region: CASTSSLAGATTQETQYF. The CDR3 region has the DNA TGTGCCAGCACGTCGTCCCTAGCGGGGGCTACTACACAAGAGACCCAGTACTTC.